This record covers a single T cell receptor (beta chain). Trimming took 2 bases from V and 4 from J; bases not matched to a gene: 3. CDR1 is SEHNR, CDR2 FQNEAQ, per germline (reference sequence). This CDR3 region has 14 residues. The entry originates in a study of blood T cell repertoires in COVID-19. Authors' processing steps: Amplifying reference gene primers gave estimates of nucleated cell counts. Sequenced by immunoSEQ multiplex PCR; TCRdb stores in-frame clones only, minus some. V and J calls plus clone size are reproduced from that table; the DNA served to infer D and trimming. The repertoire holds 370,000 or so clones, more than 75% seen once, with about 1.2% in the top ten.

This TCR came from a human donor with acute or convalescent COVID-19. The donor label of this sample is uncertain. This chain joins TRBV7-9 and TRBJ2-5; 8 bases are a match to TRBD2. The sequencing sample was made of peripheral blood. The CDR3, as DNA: TGTGCCAGCAGCTTACAAAGCGGGAGAGAGACCCAGTACTTC. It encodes CASSLQSGRETQYF.